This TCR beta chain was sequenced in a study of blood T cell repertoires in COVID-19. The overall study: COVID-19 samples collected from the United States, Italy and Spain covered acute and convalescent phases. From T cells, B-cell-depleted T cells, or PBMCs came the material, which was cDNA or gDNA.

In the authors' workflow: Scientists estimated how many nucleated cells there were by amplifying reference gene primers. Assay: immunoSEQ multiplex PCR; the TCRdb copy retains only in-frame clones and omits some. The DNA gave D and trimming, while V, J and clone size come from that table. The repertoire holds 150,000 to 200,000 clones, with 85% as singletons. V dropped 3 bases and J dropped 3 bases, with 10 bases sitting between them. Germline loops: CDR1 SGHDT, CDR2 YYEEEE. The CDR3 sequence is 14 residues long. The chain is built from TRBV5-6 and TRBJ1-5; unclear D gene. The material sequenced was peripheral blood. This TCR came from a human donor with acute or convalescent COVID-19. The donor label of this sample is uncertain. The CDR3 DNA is TGTGCCAGCAGCTGGAGACCGATCAATCAGCCCCAGCATTTT. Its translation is CASSWRPINQPQHF.